The rows below give T cell receptor beta chains drawn from one sample of a study of T cell changes during pregnancy in multiple sclerosis. The method was immunoSEQ multiplex PCR; TCRdb's version includes in-frame clones alone and lacks a portion of them. The table has about 59,000 clones, 85% to 95% seen once; the top ten hold less than 0.45%. Sequenced material: CD4+ T cells from peripheral blood mononuclear cells, taken before pregnancy. The receptors were gathered from a female donor with multiple sclerosis, enrolled in a pregnancy study. CDR3s include the opening cysteine and the closing phenylalanine or tryptophan. D genes are given only for firm matches. Not every row has a clone size; where given, it reads once, few, many or a size class.

d_call,clone_size,v_call,j_call,cdr3_aa,cdr3_nt
TRBD1,.,TRBV10-3,TRBJ1-4,CAIRGQVNEKLFF,TGTGCCATCAGGGGACAGGTTAATGAAAAACTGTTTTTT
TRBD2,once,TRBV7-2,TRBJ2-2,CASSPWGLAGGTGELFF,TGTGCCAGCAGCCCTTGGGGACTAGCGGGAGGTACCGGGGAGCTGTTTTTT
.,.,TRBV5-4,TRBJ2-5,CASSLALQGTQETQYF,TGTGCCAGCAGCTTGGCCCTCCAGGGTACGCAAGAGACCCAGTACTTC
TRBD2,once,TRBV28,TRBJ2-7,CASSFSSGSYEQYF,TGTGCCAGCAGTTTTTCTAGCGGGTCCTACGAGCAGTACTTC
.,.,TRBV12-5,TRBJ2-7,CASGLSGTYEQYF,TGTGCTAGTGGTTTGTCAGGGACCTACGAGCAGTACTTC
TRBD1,.,TRBV7-9,TRBJ1-4,CASSRTGAGEKLFF,TGTGCCAGCAGCCGAACAGGGGCCGGAGAAAAACTGTTTTTT
TRBD2,.,TRBV7-7,TRBJ2-1,CASEGRLAGVNEQFF,TGTGCTAGCGAGGGGCGACTAGCGGGAGTCAATGAGCAGTTCTTC
TRBD1,.,TRBV5-1,TRBJ1-2,CASSLRILSGTGDANYGYTF,TGCGCCAGCAGCTTGCGGATTCTGAGCGGGACAGGCGATGCTAACTATGGCTACACCTTC
.,few,TRBV2,TRBJ2-7,CASAQPLAYEQYF,TGTGCCAGCGCCCAACCTCTAGCTTACGAGCAGTACTTC
.,.,TRBV21-1,TRBJ2-7,CASSNTDWGPGQKAGTSPEQYF,TGTGCCAGCAGCAATACCGATTGGGGACCGGGACAGAAGGCCGGGACTAGCCCCGAGCAGTACTTC
.,once,TRBV4-1,TRBJ2-1,CASSLRSDSGSYNEQFF,TGCGCCAGCAGCCTACGCAGTGATAGCGGCTCCTACAATGAGCAGTTCTTC
.,once,TRBV5-1,TRBJ1-2,CASSLALGLDYGYTF,TGCGCCAGCAGCTTGGCCTTGGGGCTGGACTATGGCTACACCTTC
.,.,TRBV6-6,TRBJ2-1,CASSPGQYNEQFF,TGTGCCAGCAGCCCGGGACAATACAATGAGCAGTTCTTC
TRBD2,.,TRBV4-1,TRBJ2-1,CASSQLSGSVYNEQFF,TGCGCCAGCAGCCAACTTAGCGGGAGTGTCTACAATGAGCAGTTCTTC
TRBD1,.,TRBV28,TRBJ2-7,CASSSPGGQGAQNEQYF,TGTGCCAGCAGTTCCCCGGGAGGACAGGGGGCGCAGAACGAGCAGTACTTC
TRBD2,once,TRBV7-2,TRBJ2-5,CASSPRTSGGKETQYF,TGTGCCAGCAGCCCCAGGACTAGCGGGGGGAAAGAGACCCAGTACTTC
.,.,TRBV6-4,TRBJ2-1,CASSRQGFDEQFF,TGTGCCAGCAGTCGCCAGGGGTTTGATGAGCAGTTCTTC
.,.,TRBV11-3,TRBJ2-5,CASSSPDSRETQYF,TGTGCCAGCAGCTCCCCTGACTCCAGAGAGACCCAGTACTTC
TRBD1,few,TRBV19,TRBJ2-7,CASSPGQVSYEQYF,TGTGCCAGTAGTCCGGGACAGGTCTCCTACGAGCAGTACTTC
.,.,TRBV2,TRBJ2-7,CASSEESGAAYEQYF,TGTGCCAGCAGTGAAGAGTCAGGGGCTGCCTACGAGCAGTACTTC
.,.,TRBV5-1,TRBJ2-1,CASTPNLAQNEQFF,TGCGCCAGCACTCCGAACCTAGCGCAAAATGAGCAGTTCTTC
TRBD1,.,TRBV19,TRBJ2-1,CASSLGQGYNEQFF,TGTGCCAGTAGCTTGGGACAGGGCTACAATGAGCAGTTCTTC
.,.,TRBV6-5,TRBJ2-5,CASSYSQGGQETQYF,TGTGCCAGCAGTTACTCTCAGGGCGGTCAAGAGACCCAGTACTTC